This TCR beta chain was obtained from a study of control samples from healthy donors and cancer patients. The repertoire was sequenced with immunoSEQ multiplex PCR; TCRdb's copy has only in-frame clones and lacks some. The table records roughly 150,000 clones, roughly 93% of them present only once. This CDR3 contains 14 residues. Germline values: CDR1 MDHEN, CDR2 SYDVKM. V lost 2 bases and J 3 bases, leaving 8 bases between the germline ends. The receptor was isolated from a man aged 18 to 30 in good health. This chain connects TRBV28 to TRBJ1-5; D is possibly TRBD1 (5 bases). Sequenced sample: blood. CDR3 sequence reads: CASSLRRVNQPQHF. CDR3 nucleotide sequence: TGTGCCAGCAGTTTACGCAGGGTCAATCAGCCCCAGCATTTT.